The 20 T cell receptor beta chains below come from one sample, sequenced in a study of T-cell reconstitution after alpha-beta-depleted transplantation in children. Preparation of the TCRbeta library used unique molecular identifiers. TCRdb ran MiXCR on the PCR reads and lists one entry per CDR3 protein. The table includes roughly 790,000 distinct CDR3 sequences, 15% to 20% detected once. Sequencing used PBMCs, mostly from graft donor cells, obtained 360 days after TCRalphabeta/CD19-depleted stem cell transplant. These receptor sequences come from a male patient younger than 18 who had a stem cell transplant for acute lymphoblastic leukemia, so the T cells may come from the graft donor.

The chain joins TRBV21-1 to TRBJ1-1. TRBV21-1 is described as a pseudogene. The CDR3 is 17 residues long. The CDR3 DNA follows: TGTGCCAGCAGCAAAGCGTGGCCTCCATACATGAACACTGAAGCTTTCTTT. This encodes CASSKAWPPYMNTEAFF.

The table lists this clonotype with a few counts. V is TRBV6-2 or TRBV6-3 and J is TRBJ2-2, with 14 nucleotides matching TRBD2. With V trimmed by 5 bases and J by 4 bases, 12 bases remained unmatched. From germline, CDR1 is MNHEY and CDR2 SVGEGT. There are 19 residues in the CDR3. This CDR3 is CASSTPGLAGVLSTGELFF. As DNA, the CDR3 is TGTGCCAGCAGTACTCCGGGACTAGCGGGAGTGTTAAGCACCGGGGAGCTGTTTTTT.

This chain uses TRBV30 with TRBJ2-3, with TRBD2 identical over 8 bases. The V gene end was trimmed by 1 base and the J gene end by 4 bases; junction bases not matched to a gene: 13. CDR1 GTSNPN and CDR2 SVGIG come from the germline V gene (reference sequence). The CDR3 runs 17 residues. This chain's CDR3 is CAWSATRSGGGPDTQYF. Written as DNA, the CDR3 is TGTGCCTGGAGTGCTACTCGCTCGGGGGGGGGTCCAGATACGCAGTATTTT.

This clonotype appeared a few times. For the CDR3, the DNA is TGTGCCATCACGGCAGGCCAAGCTAACTATGGCTACACCTTC. Amino acid sequence: CAITAGQANYGYTF. This chain joins TRBV10-3 and TRBJ1-2; D is uncertain. The V gene lost 7 bases and the J gene lost 0 bases, with 12 bases spanning the gap. The CDR3 extends over 14 amino acids. Germline V gene data show CDR1 as ENHRY and CDR2 as SYGVKD.

The chain employs TRBV12-3 or TRBV12-4 and TRBJ1-1, with unresolved D. Trimming stripped 7 bases from V and 0 bases from J, with 15 bases between. This CDR3 is 15 amino acids long. CDR3 region: CASKFENGLNTEAFF. The CDR3 DNA follows: TGTGCCAGCAAGTTTGAGAACGGTTTGAACACTGAAGCTTTCTTT.

This clonotype was counted only a few times. The chain employs TRBV28 and TRBJ2-5; TRBD2 is a possible D gene (6 bases). V dropped 6 bases and J dropped 2 bases, with 10 bases sitting between them. Germline-derived CDR1 and CDR2 are MDHEN and SYDVKM. CDR3 length: 13 residues. The CDR3 sequence: CASRSGAQETQYF. For the CDR3, the DNA is TGTGCCAGCAGATCGGGAGCTCAAGAGACCCAGTACTTC.

Ten or more counts support this clonotype. The gene calls are TRBV7-9 and TRBJ2-7; perhaps D is TRBD1 or TRBD2 (6 bases each). CDR1 SEHNR and CDR2 FQNEAQ come from the germline V gene (reference sequence). This CDR3 is 15 amino acids long. The V gene lost 3 bases and the J gene lost 6 bases, with 18 bases spanning the gap. CDR3 in DNA: TGTGCCAGCAGCTTCCCCGGCCTGGGGGGCGGCGAGCAGTACTTC. This sequence encodes CASSFPGLGGGEQYF.

The chain recombines TRBV24-1 with TRBJ1-2, with D perhaps TRBD1 (5 bases). Germline V gene lookup returns CDR1 KGHDR and CDR2 SFDVKD. CDR3 size: 11 residues. Trimming left V 5 bases short and J 6 bases short, with 6 bases between. DNA of the CDR3: TGTGCCACCAGTGCAGGGAATGGCTACACCTTC. Its translation is CATSAGNGYTF.

This chain's CDR3 is CASSSPGINSGANVLTF. The CDR3 nucleotides read TGTGCCAGCAGCTCACCCGGGATCAACTCTGGGGCCAACGTCCTGACTTTC. The chain carries TRBV7-9 and TRBJ2-6, with D possibly being TRBD2 (5 bases). Trimming took 4 bases from V and 0 from J, leaving 13 bases between them. Germline CDR1 is SEHNR and CDR2 is FQNEAQ (reference sequence). The CDR3 extends over 17 amino acids.

This clonotype was observed a single time. The chain has TRBV4-2 and TRBJ2-1; 7 nucleotides agree with TRBD2. CDR3 length: 15 residues. The J segment lost 1 base and the V segment lost 1 base, leaving 1 base of the junction unmatched. Per the germline V gene, CDR1 is LGHNA and CDR2 is YNFKEQ. The chain's CDR3 is CASSQALASYNEQFF. DNA of the CDR3: TGTGCCAGCAGCCAAGCACTAGCGTCCTACAATGAGCAGTTCTTC.

V and J are TRBV11-2 and TRBJ2-5; TRBD2 is a possible D gene (6 bases). Trimming stripped 0 bases from V and 5 bases from J, with 10 bases between. The V gene's germline CDR1 is SGHAT and CDR2 FQNNGV. The CDR3 is made up of 14 amino acids. In DNA form, the CDR3 reads TGTGCCAGCAGCTTAGATCGGAGGGCTGAGACCCAGTACTTC. This gives the protein CASSLDRRAETQYF.

This clonotype was recorded a few times. This sequence joins TRBV2 and TRBJ2-1; no clear D. CDR3 size: 14 residues. Deletions cut 7 bases from V and 2 bases from J, with 12 bases between. Germline assignment: CDR1 SNHLY and CDR2 FYNNEI. Here the CDR3 reads CASKLGGAYNEQFF. The DNA of the CDR3 is TGTGCCAGCAAGTTGGGCGGCGCCTACAATGAGCAGTTCTTC.

This clonotype appeared many times. The chain has TRBV5-1 and TRBJ2-1, with D unresolved. Germline CDR1 is SGHRS and CDR2 is YFSETQ. V was pared by 2 bases and J by 5 bases, with 5 bases between. The CDR3 totals 12 residues. The CDR3 region is CASSFMDNEQFF. CDR3 sequence (DNA): TGCGCCAGCAGCTTTATGGACAATGAGCAGTTCTTC.

V and J are TRBV5-1 and TRBJ2-1; 13 nucleotides line up with TRBD2. The CDR3 runs to 15 residues. The J segment lost 10 bases and the V segment lost 4 bases, leaving 8 bases of the junction unmatched. Looked up from germline, CDR1 is SGHRS and CDR2 is YFSETQ. Here the CDR3 reads CASSPGLAGLPEQFF. The CDR3 DNA follows: TGCGCCAGCAGCCCGGGACTAGCGGGACTTCCGGAGCAGTTCTTC.

This clonotype was picked up a small number of times. The rearrangement links TRBV4-1 to TRBJ1-4, with unresolved D. V dropped 0 bases and J dropped 7 bases, with 15 bases sitting between them. The CDR3 is 16 amino acids. Germline lookup yields CDR1 MGHRA and CDR2 YSYEKL. This CDR3 is CASSQDPQAPTEKLFF. The CDR3 DNA is TGCGCCAGCAGCCAAGATCCCCAGGCCCCTACTGAAAAACTGTTTTTT.

This clonotype was recorded a few times. This chain links TRBV6-1 with TRBJ1-2; a possible D gene is TRBD1 (6 bases). Trimming removed 1 base at V and 6 bases at J, with 12 bases between. The CDR3 extends over 14 amino acids. The germline gives CDR1 MNHNS, CDR2 SASEGT. The DNA for the CDR3 is TGTGCCAGCAGTGAAGACCGGGGGGCGCATGGCTACACCTTC. This gives the protein CASSEDRGAHGYTF.

This clonotype showed up many times. The chain employs TRBV20-1 and TRBJ1-1; D is perhaps TRBD1 (6 bases). Trimming shortened V by 4 bases and J by 0 bases, and 12 bases separated the two germline ends. This CDR3 has 14 residues. Germline CDR1 DFQATT, CDR2 SNEGSKA (reference sequence). The CDR3 DNA reads TGCAGTGCTACCGGACAGCTAATGAACACTGAAGCTTTCTTT. Residues: CSATGQLMNTEAFF.

The chain employs TRBV5-1 and TRBJ1-1; D may be TRBD1 (6 bases). The CDR3 runs 14 residues. V dropped 3 bases and J dropped 4 bases, with 13 bases sitting between them. Germline values: CDR1 SGHRS, CDR2 YFSETQ. The CDR3, as DNA: TGCGCCAGCAGCTCGGGGGCGGGCGGCACTGAAGCTTTCTTT. It encodes CASSSGAGGTEAFF.

This clonotype appeared many times. The chain carries TRBV20-1 and TRBJ2-1; 8 bases agree with TRBD2. V lost 7 bases and J lost 0; bases outside the gene matches: 5. This CDR3 has 14 residues. Germline V CDR1 and CDR2: DFQATT, SNEGSKA (reference sequence). The CDR3 region has the DNA TGCAGTGGCGAGCGGGGGCACTCCTACAATGAGCAGTTCTTC. It codes for CSGERGHSYNEQFF.

This clonotype came up a few times. The chain employs TRBV12-3 or TRBV12-4 and TRBJ2-2; the match to TRBD2 covers 8 bases. This CDR3 comprises 15 residues. J was trimmed by 4 bases and V by 5 bases; bases with no gene match: 6. CDR3 sequence: CASSPLGTSTGELFF. CDR3 nucleotide sequence: TGTGCCAGCAGTCCCTTGGGGACTAGCACCGGGGAGCTGTTTTTT.